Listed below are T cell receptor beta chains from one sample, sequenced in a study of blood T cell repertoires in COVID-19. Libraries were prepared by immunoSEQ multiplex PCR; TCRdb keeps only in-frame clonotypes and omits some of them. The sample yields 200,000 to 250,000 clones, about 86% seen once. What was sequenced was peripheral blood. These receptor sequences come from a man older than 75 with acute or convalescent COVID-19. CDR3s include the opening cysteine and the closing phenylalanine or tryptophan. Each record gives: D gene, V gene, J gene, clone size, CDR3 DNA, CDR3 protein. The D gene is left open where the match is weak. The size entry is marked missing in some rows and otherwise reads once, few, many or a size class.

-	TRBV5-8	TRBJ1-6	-	TGTGCCAGCAGCTTGGCCAGGGGTCGGACCGGGACCCTCCACTTT	CASSLARGRTGTLHF
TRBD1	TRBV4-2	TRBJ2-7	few	TGTGCCAGCAGCCAAAGGGGGCAGTACGAGCAGTACTTC	CASSQRGQYEQYF
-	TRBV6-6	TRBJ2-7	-	TGTGCCAGCAGTTCAGGGTCCTTTTTCTCCTACGAGCAGTACTTC	CASSSGSFFSYEQYF
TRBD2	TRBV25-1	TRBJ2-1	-	TGTGCCAGCAGCTCGCGACGGACTAGCGGAGACTCCTACAATGAGCAGTTCTTC	CASSSRRTSGDSYNEQFF
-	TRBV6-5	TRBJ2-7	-	TGTGCCAGCAGTTATTCGAACAGGGTCGAGCAGTACTTC	CASSYSNRVEQYF
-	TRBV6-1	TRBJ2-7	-	TGTGCCAGCAGTGAAGCCGGACTCTCCTACGAGCAGTACTTC	CASSEAGLSYEQYF
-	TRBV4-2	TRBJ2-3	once	TGTGCCAGCAGCCAAGAAGGGGGGGGCACAGATACGCAGTATTTT	CASSQEGGGTDTQYF
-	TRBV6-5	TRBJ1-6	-	TGTGCCAGCAAGGGGCGCCATAATTCACCCCTCCACTTT	CASKGRHNSPLHF
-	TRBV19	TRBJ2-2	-	TGTGCCAGTAGTAGAAGGGGCGGTACCGGGGAGCTGTTTTTT	CASSRRGGTGELFF
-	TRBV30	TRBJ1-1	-	TGTGCCTGGAGTAAAGACAGCAAGAACACTGAAGCTTTCTTT	CAWSKDSKNTEAFF
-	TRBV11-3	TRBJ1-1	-	TGTGCCAGCAGCGTAACCCGGAGGGGCGTAGCTTTCTTT	CASSVTRRGVAFF
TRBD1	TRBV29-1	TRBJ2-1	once	TGCAGCGTTAAACCGACAGGGTCCTACAATGAGCAGTTCTTC	CSVKPTGSYNEQFF
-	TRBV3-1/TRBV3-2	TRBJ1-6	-	TGTGCCAGCAGCCAGCAGGGTGGATCACCCCTCCACTTT	CASSQQGGSPLHF
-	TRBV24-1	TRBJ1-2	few	TGTGCCACCAGTGATTTGAGCAGGGACTATGGCTACACCTTC	CATSDLSRDYGYTF
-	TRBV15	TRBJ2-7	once	TGTGCCACCAGCAGAATCAGCGGGTTTGGGGCCTACGAGCAGTACTTC	CATSRISGFGAYEQYF
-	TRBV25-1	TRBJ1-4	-	TGTGCCAGCAGTGAATGGACAGCGACAACTAATGAAAAACTGTTTTTT	CASSEWTATTNEKLFF
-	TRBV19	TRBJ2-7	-	TGTGCCAGTAGTATAGATCCAGGTTCCTACGAGCAGTACTTC	CASSIDPGSYEQYF
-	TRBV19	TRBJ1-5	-	TGTGCCAGTAGTCTCCCGGCGGGGTATAGCAATCAGCCCCAGCATTTT	CASSLPAGYSNQPQHF
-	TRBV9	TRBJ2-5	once	TGTGCCAGCAGCGTAGCTACTTGGGAGACCCAGTACTTC	CASSVATWETQYF
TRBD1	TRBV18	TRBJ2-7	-	TGTGCCAGCTCACGCGCCACTACAGGGGATGAGCAGTACTTC	CASSRATTGDEQYF
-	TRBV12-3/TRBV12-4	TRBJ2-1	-	TGTGCCAGCAGTTTACTCCAGGCCAATGAGCAGTTCTTC	CASSLLQANEQFF
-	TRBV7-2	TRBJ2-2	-	TGTGCCAGCAGCTTAGATGGCCATAACACCGGGGAGCTGTTTTTT	CASSLDGHNTGELFF
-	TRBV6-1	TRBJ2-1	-	TGTGCCAGCAGTGAAGGACTGATCCAGAGCTCCTACAATGAGCAGTTCTTC	CASSEGLIQSSYNEQFF
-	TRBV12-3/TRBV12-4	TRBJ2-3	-	TGTGCCAGCAGGACACGGTTGGATACGCAGTATTTT	CASRTRLDTQYF
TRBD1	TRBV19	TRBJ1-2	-	TGTGCCAGTGGAAACAGGGGACTTTCCTATGGCTACACCTTC	CASGNRGLSYGYTF
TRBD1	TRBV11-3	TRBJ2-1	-	TGTGCCAGCAGCCCGGGTCCCCGGACAGGGCAGTTCTTC	CASSPGPRTGQFF
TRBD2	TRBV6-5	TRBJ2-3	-	TGTGCCAGCAGGACTAGCGGGGGCCCCCATACGCAGTATTTT	CASRTSGGPHTQYF
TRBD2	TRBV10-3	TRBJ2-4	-	TGTGCCATCAGTGACCAAGCGGGAGGGACCAAAAACATTCAGTACTTC	CAISDQAGGTKNIQYF
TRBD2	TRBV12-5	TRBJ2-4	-	TGTGCTAGTGGTTTGGGGGGAGGGGTAAACATTCAGTACTTC	CASGLGGGVNIQYF
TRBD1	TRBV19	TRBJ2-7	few	TGTGCCAGTAGTATCCGGGACAGGGCCTACGAGCAGTACTTC	CASSIRDRAYEQYF
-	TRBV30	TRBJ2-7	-	TGTGCCTGGAATGATTGGGGGGGGCTTAATCCGTGGGGCCACGAGCAGTACTTC	CAWNDWGGLNPWGHEQYF
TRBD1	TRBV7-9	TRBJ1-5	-	TGTGCCAGCAGCTTAGGGGGACAGGGTAATCAGCCCCAGCATTTT	CASSLGGQGNQPQHF
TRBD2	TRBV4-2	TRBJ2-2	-	TGTGCCAGCAGCCAAGCGGGCGAGCGGGAGTGGGCCGGGGAGCTGTTTTTT	CASSQAGEREWAGELFF
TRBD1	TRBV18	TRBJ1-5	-	TGTGCCAGCTCAGCCGGGACAGGGGCGAGGCAGCCCCAGCATTTT	CASSAGTGARQPQHF
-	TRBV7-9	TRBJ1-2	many	TGTGCCAGCAGTATGACGGGAGACTATGGCTACACCTTC	CASSMTGDYGYTF
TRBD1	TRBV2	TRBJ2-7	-	TGTGCCAGCAGTTTCCGCCCGGGACAGGGTTATGAGCAGTACTTC	CASSFRPGQGYEQYF
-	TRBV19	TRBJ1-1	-	TGTGCCAGTACCACCTCCGGGAGGACTGAAGCTTTCTTT	CASTTSGRTEAFF
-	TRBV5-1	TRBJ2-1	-	TGCGCCAGCAGCTCCATAGGGGGGGGTGGCAATGAGCAGTTCTTC	CASSSIGGGGNEQFF
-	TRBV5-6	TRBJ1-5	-	TGTGCCAGCAGCTTGGGGCCAGGGCACAATCAGCCCCAGCATTTT	CASSLGPGHNQPQHF
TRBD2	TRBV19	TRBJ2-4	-	TGTGCCAGTAAATCCCCCCCAACTAGCGGGGGACCAACAGGAGCCAAAAACATTCAGTACTTC	CASKSPPTSGGPTGAKNIQYF
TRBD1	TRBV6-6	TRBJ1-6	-	TGTGCCAGCAGTCGACAGGGAGGTGGGCATAATTCACCCCTCCACTTT	CASSRQGGGHNSPLHF
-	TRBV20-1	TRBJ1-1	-	TGCAGTGCTAGTGTGTCGGGAGAAATGAACACTGAAGCTTTCTTT	CSASVSGEMNTEAFF
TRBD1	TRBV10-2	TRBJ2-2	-	TGCGCCAGCAGTGATCGAAAGGGGGCTTGGGTCGGGGAGCTGTTTTTT	CASSDRKGAWVGELFF
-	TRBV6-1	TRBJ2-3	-	TGTGCCAGCAGTGAAAAGGGGGTGAAACGGCATGATACGCAGTATTTT	CASSEKGVKRHDTQYF
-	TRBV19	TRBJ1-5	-	TGTGCCACCTCTCTCCTGTGGGGAGGTCAGCCCCAGCATTTT	CATSLLWGGQPQHF
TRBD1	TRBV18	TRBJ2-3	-	TGTGCCAGCTCACCGCGACCGCCGGGACAGGGGAGGAAAGATACGCAGTATTTT	CASSPRPPGQGRKDTQYF
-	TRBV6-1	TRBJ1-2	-	TGTGCCAGCAGTGAAAGGAGGGACGGGGGCTACACCTTC	CASSERRDGGYTF